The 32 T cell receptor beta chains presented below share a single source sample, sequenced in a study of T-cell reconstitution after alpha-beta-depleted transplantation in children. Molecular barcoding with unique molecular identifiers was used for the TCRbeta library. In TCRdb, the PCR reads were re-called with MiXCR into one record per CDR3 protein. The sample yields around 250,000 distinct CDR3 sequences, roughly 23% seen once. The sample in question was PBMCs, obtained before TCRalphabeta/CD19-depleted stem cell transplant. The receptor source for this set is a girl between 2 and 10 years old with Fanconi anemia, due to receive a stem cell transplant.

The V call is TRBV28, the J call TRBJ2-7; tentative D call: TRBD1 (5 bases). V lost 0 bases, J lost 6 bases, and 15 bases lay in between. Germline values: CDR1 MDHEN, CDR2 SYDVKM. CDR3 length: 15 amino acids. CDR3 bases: TGTGCCAGCAGTTTATGGGGTAGGGGTCTTTTCGAGCAGTACTTC. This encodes CASSLWGRGLFEQYF. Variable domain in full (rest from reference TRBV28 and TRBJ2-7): DVKVTQSSRYLVKRTGEKVFLECVQDMDHENMFWYRQDPGLGLRLIYFSYDVKMKEKGDIPEGYSVSREKKERFSLILESASTNQTSMYLCASSLWGRGLFEQYFGPGTRLTVT.

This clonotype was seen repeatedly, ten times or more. This chain's CDR3 is CSAEQGTTGNTIYF. CDR3 in DNA: TGCAGTGCAGAACAGGGCACGACTGGAAACACCATATATTTT. V gene TRBV20-1 combines with J gene TRBJ1-3; TRBD1 is a possible D gene (6 bases). Germline V gene lookup returns CDR1 DFQATT and CDR2 SNEGSKA (reference sequence). Trimming stripped 6 bases from V and 2 bases from J, with 14 bases between. The CDR3 spans 14 residues.

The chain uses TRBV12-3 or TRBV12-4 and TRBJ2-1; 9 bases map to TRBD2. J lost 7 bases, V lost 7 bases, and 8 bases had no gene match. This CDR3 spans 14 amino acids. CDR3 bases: TGTGCCAGCACGACTAGCGGTACTTCTAATGAGCAGTTCTTC. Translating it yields CASTTSGTSNEQFF.

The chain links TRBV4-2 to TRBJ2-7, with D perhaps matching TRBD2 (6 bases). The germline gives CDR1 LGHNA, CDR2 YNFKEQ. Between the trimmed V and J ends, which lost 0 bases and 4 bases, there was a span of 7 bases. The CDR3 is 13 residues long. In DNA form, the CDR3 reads TGTGCCAGCAGCCAAGAGCTAGCGTACGAGCAGTACTTC. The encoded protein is CASSQELAYEQYF.

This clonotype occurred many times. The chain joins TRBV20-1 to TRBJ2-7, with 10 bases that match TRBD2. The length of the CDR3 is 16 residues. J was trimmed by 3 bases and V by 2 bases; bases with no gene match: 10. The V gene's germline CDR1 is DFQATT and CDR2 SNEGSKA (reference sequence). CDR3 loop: CSARPPLAGAGYEQYF. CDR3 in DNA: TGCAGTGCTAGACCGCCTCTAGCGGGAGCCGGCTACGAGCAGTACTTC.

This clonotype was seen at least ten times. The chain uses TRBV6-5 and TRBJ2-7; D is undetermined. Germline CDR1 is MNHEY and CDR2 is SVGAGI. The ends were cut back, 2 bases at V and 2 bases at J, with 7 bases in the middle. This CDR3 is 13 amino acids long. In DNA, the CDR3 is TGTGCCAGCAGTTACGGATTAACCTACGAGCAGTACTTC. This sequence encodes CASSYGLTYEQYF.

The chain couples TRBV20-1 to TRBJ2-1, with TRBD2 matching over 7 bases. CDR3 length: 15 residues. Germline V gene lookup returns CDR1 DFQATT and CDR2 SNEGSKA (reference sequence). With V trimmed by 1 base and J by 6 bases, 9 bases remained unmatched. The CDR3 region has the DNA TGCAGTGCTAGAGTCTCGACGGGAGGCACCAATGAGCAGTTCTTC. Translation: CSARVSTGGTNEQFF.

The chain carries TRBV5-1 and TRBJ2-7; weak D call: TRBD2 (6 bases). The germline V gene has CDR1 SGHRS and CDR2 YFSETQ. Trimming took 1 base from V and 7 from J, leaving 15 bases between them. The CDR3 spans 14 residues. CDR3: CASSLMEGTVEQYF. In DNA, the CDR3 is TGCGCCAGCAGCTTGATGGAGGGGACGGTTGAGCAGTACTTC.

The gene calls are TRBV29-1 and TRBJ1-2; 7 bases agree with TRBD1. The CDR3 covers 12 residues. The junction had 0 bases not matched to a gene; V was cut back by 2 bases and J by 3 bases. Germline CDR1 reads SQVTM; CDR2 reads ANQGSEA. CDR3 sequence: CSVETGDYGYTF. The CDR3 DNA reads TGCAGCGTTGAAACAGGGGACTATGGCTACACCTTC.

As DNA, the CDR3 is TGCGCCAGCAGCTTGTCTTTGGACAGATACTCAACAGATACGCAGTATTTT. This codes for CASSLSLDRYSTDTQYF. V usage is TRBV5-1 and J usage is TRBJ2-3, with D possibly TRBD1 on 6 matching bases. V lost 1 base and J 3 bases, leaving 18 bases between the germline ends. This CDR3 spans 17 amino acids. CDR1 SGHRS and CDR2 YFSETQ come from the germline V gene.

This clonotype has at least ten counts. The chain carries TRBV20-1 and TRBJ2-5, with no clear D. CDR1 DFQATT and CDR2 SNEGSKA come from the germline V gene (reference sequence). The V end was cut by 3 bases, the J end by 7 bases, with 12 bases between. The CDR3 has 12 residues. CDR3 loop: CSASLVVGTQYF. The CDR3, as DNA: TGCAGTGCTAGTCTAGTGGTTGGGACCCAGTACTTC.

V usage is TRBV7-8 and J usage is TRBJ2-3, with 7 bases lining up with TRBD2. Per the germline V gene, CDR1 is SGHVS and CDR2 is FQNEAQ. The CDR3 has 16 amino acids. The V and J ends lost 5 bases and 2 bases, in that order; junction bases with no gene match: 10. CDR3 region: CASSRTRDYLTDTQYF. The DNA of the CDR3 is TGTGCCAGCAGCCGAACCCGGGACTACCTCACAGATACGCAGTATTTT.

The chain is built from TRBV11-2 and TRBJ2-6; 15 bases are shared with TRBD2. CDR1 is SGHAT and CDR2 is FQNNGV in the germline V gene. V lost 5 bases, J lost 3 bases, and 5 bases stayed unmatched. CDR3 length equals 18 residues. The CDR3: CASSTGTSGGIGANVLTF. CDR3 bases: TGTGCCAGCAGCACCGGGACTAGCGGGGGGATTGGGGCCAACGTCCTGACTTTC.

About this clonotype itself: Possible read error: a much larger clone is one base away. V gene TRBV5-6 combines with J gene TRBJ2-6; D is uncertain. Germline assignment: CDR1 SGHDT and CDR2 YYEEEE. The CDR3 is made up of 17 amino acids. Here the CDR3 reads CANSLVFSSSGANVLTF. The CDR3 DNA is TGTGCCAACAGCTTGGTCTTCTCCTCCTCTGGGGCCAACGTCCTGACTTTC.

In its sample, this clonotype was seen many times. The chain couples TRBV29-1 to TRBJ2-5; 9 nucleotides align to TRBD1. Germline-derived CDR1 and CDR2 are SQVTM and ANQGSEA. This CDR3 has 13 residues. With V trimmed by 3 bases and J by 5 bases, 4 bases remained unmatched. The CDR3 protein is CSVDGDRVETQYF. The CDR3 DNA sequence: TGCAGCGTTGACGGGGACAGGGTGGAGACCCAGTACTTC. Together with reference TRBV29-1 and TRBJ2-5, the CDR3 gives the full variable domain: SAVISQKPSRDICQRGTSLTIQCQVDSQVTMMFWYRQQPGQSLTLIATANQGSEATYESGFVIDKFPISRPNLTFSTLTVSNMSPEDSSIYLCSVDGDRVETQYFGPGTRLLVL.

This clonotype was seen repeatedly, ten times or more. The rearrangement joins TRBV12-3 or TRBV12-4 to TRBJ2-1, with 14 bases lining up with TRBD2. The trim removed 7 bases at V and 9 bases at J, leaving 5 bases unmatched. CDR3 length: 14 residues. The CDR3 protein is CASNGLAGGSEQFF. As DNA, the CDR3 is TGTGCCAGCAACGGACTAGCGGGGGGCAGTGAGCAGTTCTTC.

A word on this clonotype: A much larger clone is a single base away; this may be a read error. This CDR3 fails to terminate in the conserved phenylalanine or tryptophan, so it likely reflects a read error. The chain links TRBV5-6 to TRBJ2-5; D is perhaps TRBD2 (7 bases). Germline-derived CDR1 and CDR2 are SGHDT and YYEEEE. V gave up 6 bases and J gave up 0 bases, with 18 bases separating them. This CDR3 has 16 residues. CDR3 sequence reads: CASIWGASGHQETQYL. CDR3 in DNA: TGTGCCAGCATCTGGGGGGCTAGCGGACACCAAGAGACCCAGTACTTA.

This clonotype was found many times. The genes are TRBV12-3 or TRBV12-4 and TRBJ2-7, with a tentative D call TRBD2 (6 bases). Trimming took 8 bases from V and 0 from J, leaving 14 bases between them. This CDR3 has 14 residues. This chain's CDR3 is CASRPGLRSYEQYF. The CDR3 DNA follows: TGTGCCAGCCGACCGGGACTCCGCTCCTACGAGCAGTACTTC.

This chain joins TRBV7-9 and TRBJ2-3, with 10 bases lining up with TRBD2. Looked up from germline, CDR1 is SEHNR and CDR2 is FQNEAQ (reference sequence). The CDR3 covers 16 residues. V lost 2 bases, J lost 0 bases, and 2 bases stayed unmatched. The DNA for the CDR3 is TGTGCCAGCAGCTTAAGAGCGGGGGGGAGCACAGATACGCAGTATTTT. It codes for CASSLRAGGSTDTQYF.

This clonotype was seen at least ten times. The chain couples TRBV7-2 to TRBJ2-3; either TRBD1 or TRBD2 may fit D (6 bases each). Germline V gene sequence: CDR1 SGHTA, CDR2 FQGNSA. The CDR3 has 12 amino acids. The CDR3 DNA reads TGTGCTGCGAGGGGGGGCACAGATACGCAGTATTTT. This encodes CAARGGTDTQYF.

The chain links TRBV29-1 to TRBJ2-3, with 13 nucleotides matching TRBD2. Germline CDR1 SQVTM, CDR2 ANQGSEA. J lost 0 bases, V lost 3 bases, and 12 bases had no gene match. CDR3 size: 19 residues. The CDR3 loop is CSVEGTSGENKFSTDTQYF. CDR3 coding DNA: TGCAGCGTTGAGGGGACTAGCGGGGAGAATAAATTTAGCACAGATACGCAGTATTTT.

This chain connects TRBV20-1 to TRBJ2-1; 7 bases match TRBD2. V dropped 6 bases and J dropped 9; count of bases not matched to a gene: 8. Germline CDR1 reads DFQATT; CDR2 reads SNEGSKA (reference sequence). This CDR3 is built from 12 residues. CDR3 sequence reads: CSATLASVEQFF. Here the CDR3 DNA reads TGCAGTGCGACACTAGCGTCGGTTGAGCAGTTCTTC.

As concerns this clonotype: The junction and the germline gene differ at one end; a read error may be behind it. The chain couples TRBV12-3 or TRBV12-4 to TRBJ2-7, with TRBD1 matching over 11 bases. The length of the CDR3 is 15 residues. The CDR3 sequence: CASRYGQGATYEQNF. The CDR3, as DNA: TGTGCCAGCAGATATGGACAGGGGGCGACCTACGAGCAGAACTTC.

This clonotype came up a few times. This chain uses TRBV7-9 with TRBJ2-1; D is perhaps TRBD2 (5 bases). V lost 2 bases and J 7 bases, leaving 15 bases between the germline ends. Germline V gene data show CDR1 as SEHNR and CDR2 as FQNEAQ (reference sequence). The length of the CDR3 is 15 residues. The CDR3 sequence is CASSLRVSVGNEQFF. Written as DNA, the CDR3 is TGTGCCAGCAGCTTACGGGTTAGCGTTGGAAATGAGCAGTTCTTC. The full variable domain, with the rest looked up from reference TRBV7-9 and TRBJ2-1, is DTGVSQNPRHKITKRGQNVTFRCDPISEHNRLYWYRQTLGQGPEFLTYFQNEAQLEKSRLLSDRFSAERPKGSFSTLEIQRTEQGDSAMYLCASSLRVSVGNEQFFGPGTRLTVL.

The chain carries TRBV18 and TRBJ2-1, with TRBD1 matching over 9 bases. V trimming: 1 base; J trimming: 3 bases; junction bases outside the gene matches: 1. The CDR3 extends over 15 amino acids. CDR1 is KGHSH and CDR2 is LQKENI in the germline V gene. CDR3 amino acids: CASSPRDRVYNEQFF. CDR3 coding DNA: TGTGCCAGCTCACCACGGGACAGGGTCTACAATGAGCAGTTCTTC. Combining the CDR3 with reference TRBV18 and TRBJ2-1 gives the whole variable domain NAGVMQNPRHLVRRRGQEARLRCSPMKGHSHVYWYRQLPEEGLKFMVYLQKENIIDESGMPKERFSAEFPKEGPSILRIQQVVRGDSAAYFCASSPRDRVYNEQFFGPGTRLTVL.

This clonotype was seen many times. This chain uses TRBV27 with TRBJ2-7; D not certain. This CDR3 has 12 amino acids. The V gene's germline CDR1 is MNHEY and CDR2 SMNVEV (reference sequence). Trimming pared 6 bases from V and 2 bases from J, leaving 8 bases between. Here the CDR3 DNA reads TGTGCCAGCAGCTCCACTCCCTACGAGCAGTACTTC. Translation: CASSSTPYEQYF.

CDR3 protein: CASSSPTSDLETQYF. The CDR3 DNA follows: TGTGCCAGCAGTTCCCCGACTTCTGATCTAGAGACCCAGTACTTC. V and J are TRBV28 and TRBJ2-5, with D hard to call. This CDR3 comprises 15 residues. V lost 4 bases and J 4 bases, leaving 16 bases between the germline ends. Germline V gene lookup returns CDR1 MDHEN and CDR2 SYDVKM.

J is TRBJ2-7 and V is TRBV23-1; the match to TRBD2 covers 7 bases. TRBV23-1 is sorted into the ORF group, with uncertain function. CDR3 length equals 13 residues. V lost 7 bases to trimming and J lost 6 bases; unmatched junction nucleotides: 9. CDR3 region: CASIGGGLTEQYF. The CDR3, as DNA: TGCGCCAGCATTGGGGGGGGACTAACCGAGCAGTACTTC.

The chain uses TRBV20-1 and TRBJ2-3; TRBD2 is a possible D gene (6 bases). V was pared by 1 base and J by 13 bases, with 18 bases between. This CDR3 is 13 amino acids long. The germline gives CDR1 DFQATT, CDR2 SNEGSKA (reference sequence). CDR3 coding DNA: TGCAGTGCTAGAGTGGGGGGTGCGGGACGAAAGTATTTT. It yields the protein CSARVGGAGRKYF.

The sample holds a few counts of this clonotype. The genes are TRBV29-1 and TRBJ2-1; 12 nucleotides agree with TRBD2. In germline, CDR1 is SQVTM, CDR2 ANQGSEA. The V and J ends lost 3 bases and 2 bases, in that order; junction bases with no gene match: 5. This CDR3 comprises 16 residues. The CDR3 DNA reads TGCAGCGTTGATGGACTAGCGGGGAAAACCTACAATGAGCAGTTCTTC. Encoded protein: CSVDGLAGKTYNEQFF.

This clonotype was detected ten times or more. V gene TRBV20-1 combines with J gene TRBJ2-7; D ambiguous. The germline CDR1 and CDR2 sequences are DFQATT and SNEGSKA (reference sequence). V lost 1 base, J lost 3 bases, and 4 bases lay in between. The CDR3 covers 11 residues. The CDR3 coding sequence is TGCAGTGCTAGAGTCGGCTACGAGCAGTACTTC. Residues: CSARVGYEQYF.

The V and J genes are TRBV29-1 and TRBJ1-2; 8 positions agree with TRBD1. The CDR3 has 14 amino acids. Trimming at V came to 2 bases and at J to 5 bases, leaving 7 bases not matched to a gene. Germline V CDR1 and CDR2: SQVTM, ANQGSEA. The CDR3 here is CSVETRDRQYGYTF. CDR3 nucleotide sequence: TGCAGCGTTGAAACCCGGGACAGGCAATATGGCTACACCTTC.